The 10 T cell receptor beta chains listed next were all sequenced from one sample in a study of human T cells and chemical hapten exposure. Via MiXCR, TCRdb re-called the RACE reads, giving one row per CDR3 protein. Of some 82,000 distinct CDR3 sequences listed, around 7% are singletons. Time point described: patch test 2, 6 weeks after DPC sensitization. Treatment meaning: therapeutic diphenylcyclopropenone sensitization with weekly scalp DPC. The source material was whole blood, sampled in connection with sensitization to the hapten diphenylcyclopropenone (DPC). These receptors originate from a woman aged 25 to 39 with alopecia areata. Some clones in this sample may be carry-over from other donors' samples.

This clonotype has a count of ten or more. An end of the junction differs from the germline gene, which may be a read error. This rearrangement joins TRBV7-7 to TRBJ2-2; D may be TRBD1 (5 bases). This CDR3 has 16 residues. Per germline, CDR1 SSHAT and CDR2 FNYEAQ (reference sequence). The CDR3 DNA follows: TGTGCTAGCAGCTTAGTTCAGGGTCCCCAATCCGGGGAGCTGTTTTTT. Its translation: CASSLVQGPQSGELFF.

This clonotype was picked up many times. The chain carries TRBV5-1 and TRBJ2-3, with 7 positions matching TRBD2. The CDR3 extends over 17 amino acids. The V segment lost 3 bases and the J segment 0 bases; nucleotides outside the gene matches: 10. The germline V gene has CDR1 SGHRS and CDR2 YFSETQ. CDR3 bases: TGCGCCAGCAGCTCCGGACCAGCGGGGTCTAGCACAGATACGCAGTATTTT. Protein product: CASSSGPAGSSTDTQYF.

This clonotype came up a few times. The rearrangement links TRBV27 to TRBJ2-1; 8 bases match TRBD1. The CDR3 sequence is 17 residues long. Germline V gene lookup returns CDR1 MNHEY and CDR2 SMNVEV (reference sequence). V was pared by 2 bases and J by 4 bases, with 10 bases of the junction left unmatched. CDR3 region: CASSLDRGATLYNEQFF. The CDR3 nucleotides read TGTGCCAGCAGTTTAGACAGGGGTGCCACCCTATACAATGAGCAGTTCTTC.

There are many counts of this clonotype. The V call is TRBV29-1, the J call TRBJ2-2, with D possibly being TRBD2 (6 bases). The germline CDR1 and CDR2 sequences are SQVTM and ANQGSEA. V lost 5 bases and J lost 4, with 14 bases in between. The CDR3 covers 14 residues. The CDR3 sequence: CSVPGTEGTGELFF. The CDR3 nucleotides read TGCAGCGTTCCCGGGACGGAGGGCACCGGGGAGCTGTTTTTT.

The chain has TRBV2 and TRBJ1-6, with D possibly TRBD1 on 6 matching bases. The ends were cut back, 4 bases at V and 3 bases at J, with 16 bases in the middle. The CDR3 loop spans 17 amino acids. Germline V lookup: CDR1 SNHLY, CDR2 FYNNEI. The CDR3, as DNA: TGTGCCAGCAGTGCAAACCAACTACAGGGCTATAATTCACCCCTCCACTTT. The encoded protein is CASSANQLQGYNSPLHF.

This clonotype appeared many times. For the CDR3, the DNA is TGCGCCAGCAGCTTGTCATGGGGGACAGGGCTCATGAACACTGAAGCTTTCTTT. It translates to CASSLSWGTGLMNTEAFF. The V and J genes are TRBV5-1 and TRBJ1-1, with 9 nucleotides matching TRBD1. J was trimmed by 0 bases and V by 1 base; bases with no gene match: 10. The CDR3 runs 18 residues. Germline loops: CDR1 SGHRS, CDR2 YFSETQ.

The V call is TRBV7-9, the J call TRBJ1-3; no clear D gene. Germline V gene lookup returns CDR1 SEHNR and CDR2 FQNEAQ (reference sequence). This CDR3 comprises 16 residues. Trimming shortened V by 3 bases and J by 0 bases, and 12 bases separated the two germline ends. CDR3 residues: CASSLTTPNSGNTIYF. The CDR3, as DNA: TGTGCCAGCAGCTTGACAACTCCTAACTCTGGAAACACCATATATTTT.

This clonotype came up many times. The V and J genes are TRBV3-1 and TRBJ1-5; 7 bases are a match to TRBD1. CDR3 size: 17 residues. V was pared by 2 bases and J by 5 bases, with 12 bases of the junction left unmatched. CDR1 and CDR2 from the germline V gene are LGHDT and YNNKEL (reference sequence). In DNA form, the CDR3 reads TGTGCCAGCAGCCAAAGGGACAGCCCCGAAGTGGATCAGCCCCAGCATTTT. It is translated as CASSQRDSPEVDQPQHF.

This clonotype was detected many times. The chain joins TRBV29-1 to TRBJ2-5; a weak D match, TRBD2 (5 bases). V lost 4 bases and J lost 3, with 18 bases in between. CDR3 length equals 15 residues. Germline CDR1 is SQVTM and CDR2 is ANQGSEA. CDR3 sequence: CSVGPQGWREETQYF. The CDR3 nucleotides read TGCAGCGTTGGGCCGCAAGGGTGGCGGGAAGAGACCCAGTACTTC.

This clonotype was seen at least ten times. This chain uses TRBV29-1 with TRBJ2-3, with 7 bases identical to TRBD1. The CDR3 is 12 amino acids. The germline CDR1 and CDR2 sequences are SQVTM and ANQGSEA. With V trimmed by 2 bases and J by 6 bases, 2 bases remained unmatched. The DNA for the CDR3 is TGCAGCGTTGAAACAGGGGATGATACGCAGTATTTT. It yields the protein CSVETGDDTQYF.